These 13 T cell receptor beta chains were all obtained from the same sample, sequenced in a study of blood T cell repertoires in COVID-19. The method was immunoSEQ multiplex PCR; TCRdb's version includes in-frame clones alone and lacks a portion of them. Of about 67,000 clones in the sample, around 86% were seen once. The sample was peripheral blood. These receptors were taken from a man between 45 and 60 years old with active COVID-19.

The CDR3 DNA follows: TGTGCCAGCAGCGATGGACAGGCGACGATTATTAACTATGGCTACACCTTC. Its protein product is CASSDGQATIINYGYTF. This sequence joins TRBV9 and TRBJ1-2; TRBD1 aligns across 7 bases. The trim removed 3 bases at V and 1 base at J, leaving 12 bases unmatched. The CDR3 sequence is 17 residues long. Germline assignment: CDR1 SGDLS and CDR2 YYNGEE.

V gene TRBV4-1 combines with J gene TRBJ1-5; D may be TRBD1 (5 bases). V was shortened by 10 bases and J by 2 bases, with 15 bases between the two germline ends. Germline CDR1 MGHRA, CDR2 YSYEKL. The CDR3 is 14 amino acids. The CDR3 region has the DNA TGCGCCACCGGGGCCGGAGGGGGCAATCAGCCCCAGCATTTT. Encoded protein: CATGAGGGNQPQHF.

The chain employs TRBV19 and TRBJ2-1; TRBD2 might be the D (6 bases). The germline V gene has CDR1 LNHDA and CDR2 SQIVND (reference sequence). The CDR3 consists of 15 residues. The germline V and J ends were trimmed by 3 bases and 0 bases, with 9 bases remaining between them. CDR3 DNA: TGTGCCAGTAGTATGGCGGGAAGCTCCTACAATGAGCAGTTCTTC. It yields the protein CASSMAGSSYNEQFF. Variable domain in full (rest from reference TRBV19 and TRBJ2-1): DGGITQSPKYLFRKEGQNVTLSCEQNLNHDAMYWYRQDPGQGLRLIYYSQIVNDFQKGDIAEGYSVSREKKESFPLTVTSAQKNPTAFYLCASSMAGSSYNEQFFGPGTRLTVL.

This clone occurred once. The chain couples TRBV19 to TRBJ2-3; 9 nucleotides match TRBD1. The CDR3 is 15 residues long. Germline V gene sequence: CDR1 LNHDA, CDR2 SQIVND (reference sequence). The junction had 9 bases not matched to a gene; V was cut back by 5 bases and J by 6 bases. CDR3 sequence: CASSPRGQGWDTQYF. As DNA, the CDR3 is TGTGCCAGTAGTCCAAGGGGACAGGGTTGGGATACGCAGTATTTT.

The CDR3 is CASSSAGGPSKQFF. CDR3 nucleotides: TGTGCCAGCAGCTCCGCGGGAGGGCCGAGTAAGCAGTTCTTC. The chain has TRBV11-2 and TRBJ2-1, with 9 bases fitting TRBD2. With 4 bases clipped from V and 11 bases from J, the junction kept 9 bases outside the gene matches. CDR3 length: 14 amino acids. Germline V gives CDR1 SGHAT, CDR2 FQNNGV.

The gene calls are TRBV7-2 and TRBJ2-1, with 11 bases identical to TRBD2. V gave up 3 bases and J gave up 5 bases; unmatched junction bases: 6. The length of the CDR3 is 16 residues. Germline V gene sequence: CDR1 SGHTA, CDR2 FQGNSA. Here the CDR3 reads CASSFTGTSGDNEQFF. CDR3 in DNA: TGTGCCAGCAGCTTTACCGGGACTAGCGGAGACAATGAGCAGTTCTTC.

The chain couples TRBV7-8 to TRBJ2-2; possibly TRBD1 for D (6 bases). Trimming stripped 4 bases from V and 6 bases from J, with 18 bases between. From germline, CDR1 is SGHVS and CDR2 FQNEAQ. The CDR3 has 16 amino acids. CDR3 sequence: CASSSSGAALAGELFF. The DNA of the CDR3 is TGTGCCAGCAGCTCCTCAGGGGCGGCCCTGGCCGGGGAGCTGTTTTTT.

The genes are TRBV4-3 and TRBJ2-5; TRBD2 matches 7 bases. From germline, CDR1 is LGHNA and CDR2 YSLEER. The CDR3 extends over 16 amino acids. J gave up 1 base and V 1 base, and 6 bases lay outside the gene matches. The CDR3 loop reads CASSQGTPSGQETQYF. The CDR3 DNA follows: TGCGCCAGCAGCCAAGGGACCCCTAGCGGCCAAGAGACCCAGTACTTC.

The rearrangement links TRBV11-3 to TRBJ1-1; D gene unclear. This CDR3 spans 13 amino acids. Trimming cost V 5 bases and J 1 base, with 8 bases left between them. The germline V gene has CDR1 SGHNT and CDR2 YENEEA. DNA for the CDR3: TGTGCCAGCAGCGCGACGGGGAACACTGAAGCTTTCTTT. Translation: CASSATGNTEAFF.

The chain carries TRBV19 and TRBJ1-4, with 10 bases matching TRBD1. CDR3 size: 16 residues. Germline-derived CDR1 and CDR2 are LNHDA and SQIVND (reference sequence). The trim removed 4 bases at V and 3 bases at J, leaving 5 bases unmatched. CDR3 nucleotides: TGTGCCAGTAGTAATCGACAGGGGGCGCCTAATGAAAAACTGTTTTTT. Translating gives CASSNRQGAPNEKLFF.

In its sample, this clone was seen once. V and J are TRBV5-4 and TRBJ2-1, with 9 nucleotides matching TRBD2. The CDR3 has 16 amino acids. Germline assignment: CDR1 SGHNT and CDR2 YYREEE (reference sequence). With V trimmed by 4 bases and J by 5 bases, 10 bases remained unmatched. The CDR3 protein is CASSLGGLAIDNEQFF. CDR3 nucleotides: TGTGCCAGCAGCCTGGGGGGACTAGCCATCGACAATGAGCAGTTCTTC.

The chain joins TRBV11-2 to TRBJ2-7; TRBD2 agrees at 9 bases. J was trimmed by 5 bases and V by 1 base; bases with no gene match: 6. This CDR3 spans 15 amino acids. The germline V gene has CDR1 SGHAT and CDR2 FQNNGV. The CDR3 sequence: CASSLGWREGNEQYF. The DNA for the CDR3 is TGTGCCAGCAGCTTAGGGTGGCGGGAGGGCAACGAGCAGTACTTC.

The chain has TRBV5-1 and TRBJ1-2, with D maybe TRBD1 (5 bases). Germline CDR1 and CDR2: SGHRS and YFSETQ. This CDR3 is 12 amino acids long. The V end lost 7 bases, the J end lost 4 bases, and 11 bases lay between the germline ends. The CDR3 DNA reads TGCGCCAGCCGAAACCAGGGCTATGGCTACACCTTC. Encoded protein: CASRNQGYGYTF.